The entry below describes one TCR beta chain. The antigen it recognizes is unknown. Base qualities are not recorded, but no much larger clone differs from it by a single base. These data belong to a study of control samples from healthy donors and cancer patients (dated by TCRdb to the early 2020s). After removal of 2 bases from V and 4 bases from J, the junction retains 9 bases not matched to a gene. Sequences SGHAT (CDR1) and FQNNGV (CDR2) are obtained from the germline V gene. The CDR3, from cysteine to phenylalanine, totals 16 residues. The DNA shown is the 48-base CDR3, in frame from base 1. Library creation used the immunoSEQ multiplex PCR assay. TCRdb took over this immuneACCESS table, retaining in-frame rearrangements with V and J assigned. Such tables are incomplete; in checked studies, under half of the missing clones stem from an unresolved V gene, and the remainder is unexplained. This sample lists about 16,000 clones; roughly 91% were detected once. Under 35% of the sample is in the top ten clones.

The sample taken for sequencing was PBMCs. The clonotype originates from a man aged 60-69 years with head and neck cancer. The V gene is TRBV11-2 and the J gene is TRBJ2-3, and TRBD1 aligns with 7 junction nucleotides. The CDR3 region reads CASSLWARGSPDTQYF. The bases are TGTGCCAGCAGCTTATGGGCCAGGGGGTCCCCAGATACGCAGTATTTT.